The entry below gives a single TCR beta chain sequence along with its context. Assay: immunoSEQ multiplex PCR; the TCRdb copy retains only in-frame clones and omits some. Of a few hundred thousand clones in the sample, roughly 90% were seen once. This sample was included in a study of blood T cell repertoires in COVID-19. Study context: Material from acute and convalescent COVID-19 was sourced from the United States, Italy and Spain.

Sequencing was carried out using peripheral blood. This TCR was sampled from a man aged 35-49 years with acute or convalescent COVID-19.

CDR3 region: CAWRSTGEAFF. The CDR3 region has the DNA TGTGCCTGGAGGTCGACAGGCGAAGCTTTCTTT. The V gene is TRBV30, the J gene TRBJ1-1; a weak D match, TRBD1 (6 bases). Germline V gene sequence: CDR1 GTSNPN, CDR2 SVGIG (reference sequence). The CDR3 has 11 amino acids. The V end lost 3 bases, the J end lost 8 bases, and 10 bases lay between the germline ends.